These T cell receptor beta chains were read from a single sample in a study of molecular identifiers for immune sequencing clone quantification. TCRdb re-called the PCR reads through MiXCR, storing one row per CDR3 protein. Of some 320,000 distinct CDR3 sequences in the sample, about 22% were seen once. Source material: naive CD8+ T cells from blood, with Jurkat cell RNA spiked in. These TCRs come from a human donor in good health. Some libraries in this study had Jurkat cell RNA spiked in. The CDR3 runs from the conserved cysteine through the conserved F or W. D genes are given only for firm matches. Not all rows give a size; the values are once, few, many and, for expanded clones, a class.

-,TRBD2,TRBV7-9,TRBJ2-7,CASSGLAGSSYEQYF,TGTGCCAGCTCGGGACTAGCGGGGAGCTCCTACGAGCAGTACTTC
many,TRBD2,TRBV20-1,TRBJ2-5,CSANEIAGGSETQYF,TGCAGTGCTAATGAAATAGCGGGGGGATCAGAGACCCAGTACTTC
many,-,TRBV3-1,TRBJ2-5,CASSDVTRRGETQYF,TGTGCCAGCAGCGACGTGACTAGAAGGGGAGAGACCCAGTACTTC
-,TRBD1,TRBV4-3,TRBJ2-3,CASRETGAGRSTDSQYF,TGCGCCAGCAGGGAAACAGGGGCCGGACGGAGCACAGATTCGCAGTATTTT
many,TRBD1,TRBV4-1,TRBJ1-3,CASRQGAGNTIYF,TGCGCCAGCAGACAGGGGGCTGGAAACACCATATATTTT
many,-,TRBV20-1,TRBJ1-1,CSAYPQNTEAFF,TGCAGTGCCTACCCCCAGAACACTGAAGCTTTCTTT
-,-,TRBV4-1,TRBJ1-4,CASSQDLGGVTEKLFF,TGCGCCAGCAGCCAAGATCTTGGAGGGGTCACTGAAAAACTGTTTTTT
few,TRBD1,TRBV20-1,TRBJ2-7,CSAWDRGLSYEQYF,TGCAGTGCCTGGGACAGGGGGTTGTCCTACGAGCAGTACTTC
few,-,TRBV18,TRBJ1-2,CASSPASSNYGYTF,TGTGCCAGCTCACCAGCCAGCTCTAACTATGGCTACACCTTC
-,-,TRBV9,TRBJ1-2,CASSSSDSLYGYTF,TGTGCCAGCAGCTCCTCAGACAGCCTATATGGCTACACCTTC
many,-,TRBV9,TRBJ2-5,CASSNADNQETQYF,TGTGCCAGCAGCAACGCGGACAACCAAGAGACCCAGTACTTC
few,-,TRBV27,TRBJ2-6,CASSHRAGANVLTF,TGTGCCAGCAGCCACAGGGCTGGGGCCAACGTCCTGACTTTC
many,-,TRBV28,TRBJ2-3,CASSFVTSTDTQYF,TGTGCCAGCAGCTTTGTCACTAGCACAGATACGCAGTATTTT
-,-,TRBV4-3,TRBJ1-4,CASSPRHYGGTGDEKLVF,TGCGCCAGCAGCCCTCGTCATTACGGCGGGACCGGCGATGAAAAACTGGTTTTT
many,-,TRBV19,TRBJ2-3,CASSIGDTQYF,TGTGCCAGTAGTATCGGAGATACGCAGTATTTT
few,-,TRBV20-1,TRBJ2-7,CSARGPIRRSTPYEQYF,TGCAGTGCTAGGGGGCCGATTCGACGGTCGACTCCCTACGAGCAGTACTTC
-,TRBD1,TRBV27,TRBJ2-2,CASSSNRGFTGELFF,TGTGCCAGCAGTTCTAACAGGGGGTTCACCGGGGAGCTGTTTTTT
many,TRBD1,TRBV5-4,TRBJ2-7,CASSQTGGEQYF,TGTGCCAGCAGCCAGACAGGGGGCGAGCAGTACTTC